The 16 T cell receptor beta chains below come from one sample, sequenced in a study of blood T cells in healthy people across ages (dated by TCRdb to the mid-2010s). The receptor library was made with 5' RACE. Data came from an Illumina HiSeq 2500. A second PCR of about 7 to 12 cycles was run with a J-beta primer mix and a sample-barcoded 5' primer. TCRdb took the public reads, trimmed them with fastp at Q25, ran MiXCR for clone calling and kept in-frame beta chains. Entries are consolidated by CDR3 protein sequence, retaining the most common genes and DNA. For this sample there are about 780,000 distinct CDR3 sequences; roughly 46% appear just once. Jointly, the top ten make up around 18% of the sample. Specimen: blood. These receptors came from an older man in good health.

The V gene is TRBV15, the J gene TRBJ2-1; 11 bases align to TRBD2. Germline values: CDR1 LNHNV, CDR2 YYDKDF (reference sequence). V gave up 4 bases and J gave up 7 bases; unmatched junction bases: 12. The CDR3 length is 17 residues. In DNA, the CDR3 is TGTGCCACCAGCAATCCTTACCGGGGGACTAGCGGAAATGAGCAGTTCTTC. Amino acids: CATSNPYRGTSGNEQFF.

The rearrangement uses TRBV30 and TRBJ1-5, with 9 bases that match TRBD1. CDR3 length: 15 residues. V was clipped by 5 bases and J by 4 bases; unmatched bases: 9. The germline CDR1 and CDR2 sequences are GTSNPN and SVGIG (reference sequence). CDR3 bases: TGTGCCTGGGCCCTCCCGACAGGGGGGAATCAGCCCCAGCATTTT. Its protein product is CAWALPTGGNQPQHF.

This chain joins TRBV4-3 and TRBJ2-7; 8 nucleotides align to TRBD2. Germline CDR1 reads LGHNA; CDR2 reads YSLEER. The CDR3 runs to 14 residues. Germline trimming cut 1 base from V and 2 bases from J; bases unmatched to any gene: 1. The CDR3 spells CASSQVLAAYEQYF. CDR3 nucleotide sequence: TGCGCCAGCAGCCAAGTACTAGCGGCCTACGAGCAGTACTTC.

The chain combines TRBV27 with TRBJ1-1, with 11 nucleotides matching TRBD1. Germline V gene lookup returns CDR1 MNHEY and CDR2 SMNVEV (reference sequence). V gave up 2 bases and J gave up 4 bases; unmatched junction bases: 6. The CDR3 spans 16 residues. This CDR3 is CASSLRVGTGGTEAFF. Here the CDR3 DNA reads TGTGCCAGCAGTTTACGGGTGGGGACAGGGGGCACTGAAGCTTTCTTT.

The genes are TRBV25-1 and TRBJ2-5; D tentatively reads TRBD1 or TRBD2 (5 bases each). The CDR3 sequence is 16 residues long. The germline CDR1 and CDR2 sequences are MGHDK and SYGVNS. Trimming left V 6 bases short and J 11 bases short, with 28 bases between. The CDR3 protein is CASSPFMRGTRNEQYF. The CDR3 nucleotides are TGTGCCAGCAGCCCCTTTATGAGGGGCACCAGGAATGAGCAGTACTTC.

This clonotype has more than one count but fewer than ten. The chain recombines TRBV4-2 with TRBJ2-7, with D perhaps matching TRBD2 (6 bases). This CDR3 comprises 15 residues. CDR1 is LGHNA and CDR2 is YNFKEQ in the germline V gene. V lost 3 bases to trimming and J lost 0 bases, with 12 bases between them. CDR3 sequence (DNA): TGTGCCAGCAGCCAGGGGGACGGGAGCTCCTACGAGCAGTACTTC. This encodes CASSQGDGSSYEQYF.

This clonotype was found a few times. V is TRBV10-3 and J is TRBJ2-1; D ambiguous. CDR3 length: 13 amino acids. V was shortened by 2 bases and J by 5 bases, with 7 bases between the two germline ends. CDR1 is ENHRY, CDR2 SYGVKD, per germline. CDR3 in amino acids: CAISERVDNEQFF. CDR3 DNA sequence: TGTGCCATCAGTGAGCGGGTCGACAATGAGCAGTTCTTC.

The rearrangement links TRBV10-3 to TRBJ2-7; 8 bases align to TRBD1. The CDR3 is 12 residues long. Trimming took 4 bases from V and 6 from J; bases not matched to a gene: 2. The germline CDR1 and CDR2 sequences are ENHRY and SYGVKD. CDR3 protein: CAISVDRAEQYF. As DNA, the CDR3 is TGTGCCATCAGTGTGGACAGGGCCGAGCAGTACTTC.

This clonotype occurred many times. The rearrangement uses TRBV20-1 and TRBJ2-3; 9 bases match TRBD2. Germline V lookup: CDR1 DFQATT, CDR2 SNEGSKA (reference sequence). The CDR3 has 15 amino acids. The V and J ends lost 6 bases and 4 bases, in that order; junction bases with no gene match: 11. The CDR3 coding sequence is TGCAGTGCCACCCCTGGTAGCGGGAGCGCAGATACGCAGTATTTT. Translation: CSATPGSGSADTQYF.

This clonotype was found a few times. This sequence joins TRBV5-1 and TRBJ2-7; TRBD1 matches 7 bases. From germline, CDR1 is SGHRS and CDR2 YFSETQ. The J segment lost 2 bases and the V segment lost 4 bases, leaving 3 bases of the junction unmatched. This CDR3 spans 13 amino acids. Here the CDR3 DNA reads TGCGCCAGCAGCATTGGACAGGCCTACGAGCAGTACTTC. Translating gives CASSIGQAYEQYF.

The rearrangement joins TRBV7-2 to TRBJ2-3; 8 positions agree with TRBD2. Germline CDR1 reads SGHTA; CDR2 reads FQGNSA. The length of the CDR3 is 16 residues. The V and J ends lost 5 bases and 4 bases, in that order; junction bases with no gene match: 11. CDR3 DNA: TGTGCCAGCAGCCCTCCCGGGACTAGAATCGCAGATACGCAGTATTTT. Its translation is CASSPPGTRIADTQYF.

This clonotype was seen a few times. The chain combines TRBV10-3 with TRBJ2-1; 11 nucleotides align to TRBD2. The closer fit of TRBJ2-7 to the DNA end suggests the J call may be wrong. The CDR3 is 18 residues long. In germline, CDR1 is ENHRY, CDR2 SYGVKD. CDR3 region: CAISEFGSGRAVYNEQYF. Written as DNA, the CDR3 is TGTGCCATCAGTGAGTTTGGTAGCGGGAGGGCCGTGTACAATGAGCAGTACTTC.

This clonotype was found a few times. V is TRBV25-1 and J is TRBJ2-1; possibly TRBD1 for D (8 bases). The CDR3 length is 16 residues. Trimming took 6 bases from V and 4 from J, leaving 19 bases between them. Germline V gives CDR1 MGHDK, CDR2 SYGVNS. The CDR3 region is CASRGEGRGRYNEQFF. CDR3 in DNA: TGTGCCAGCAGGGGGGAGGGCAGGGGGCGATACAATGAGCAGTTCTTC.

This clonotype was counted a few times. The rearrangement joins TRBV5-6 to TRBJ2-1, with D tentatively TRBD2 (6 bases). CDR3 length: 17 residues. The V gene's germline CDR1 is SGHDT and CDR2 YYEEEE. Trimming pared 4 bases from V and 0 bases from J, leaving 17 bases between. CDR3 in DNA: TGTGCCAGCAGCCACCCCCTCGGGGGTCACTCCTACAATGAGCAGTTCTTC. Its translation: CASSHPLGGHSYNEQFF.

This chain joins TRBV3-1 and TRBJ2-7, with no clear D. CDR3 size: 14 residues. V was trimmed by 0 bases and J by 3 bases, leaving 9 bases between them. The germline gives CDR1 LGHDT, CDR2 YNNKEL (reference sequence). CDR3 sequence reads: CASSQDLPNYEQYF. The CDR3, as DNA: TGTGCCAGCAGCCAAGATCTTCCCAACTACGAGCAGTACTTC.

Regarding this clonotype: Since a much larger clone is just one base distant, this may be a read error. The rearrangement joins TRBV12-3 or TRBV12-4 to TRBJ2-1; 12 bases match TRBD2. The CDR3 is made up of 16 amino acids. This chain's CDR3 is CASSLTSGSSHNEQFF. In DNA form, the CDR3 reads TGTGCCAGCAGTCTGACTAGCGGGAGCTCCCACAATGAGCAGTTCTTC.